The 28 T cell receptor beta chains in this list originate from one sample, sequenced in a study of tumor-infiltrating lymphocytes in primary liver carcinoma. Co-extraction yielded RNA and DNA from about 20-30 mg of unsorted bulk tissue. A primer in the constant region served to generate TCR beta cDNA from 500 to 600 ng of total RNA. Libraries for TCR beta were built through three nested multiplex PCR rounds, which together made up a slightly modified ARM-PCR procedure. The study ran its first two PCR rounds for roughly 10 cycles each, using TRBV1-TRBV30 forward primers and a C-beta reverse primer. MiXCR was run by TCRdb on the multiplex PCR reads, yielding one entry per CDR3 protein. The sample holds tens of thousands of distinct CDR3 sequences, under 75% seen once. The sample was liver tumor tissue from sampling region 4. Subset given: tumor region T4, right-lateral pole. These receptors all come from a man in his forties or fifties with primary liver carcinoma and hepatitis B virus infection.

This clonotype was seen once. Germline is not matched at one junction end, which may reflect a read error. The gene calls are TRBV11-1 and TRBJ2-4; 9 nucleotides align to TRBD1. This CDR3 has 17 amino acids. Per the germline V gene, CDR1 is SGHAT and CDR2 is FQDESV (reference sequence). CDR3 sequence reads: CASSSPGQGALKNIQYF. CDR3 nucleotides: TGTGCCAGTAGCTCTCCGGGACAGGGAGCATTAAAAAACATCCAGTACTTC.

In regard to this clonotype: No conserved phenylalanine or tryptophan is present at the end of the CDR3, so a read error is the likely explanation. The CDR3 nucleotides read TGTGCCAACAGCTTAGCGGGATCGGGAGAATACGAGCAGTACTTA. Translating it yields CANSLAGSGEYEQYL. The V gene is TRBV11-1, the J gene TRBJ2-7, with TRBD2 matching 8 bases. This CDR3 spans 15 amino acids. Germline values: CDR1 SGHAT, CDR2 FQDESV (reference sequence).

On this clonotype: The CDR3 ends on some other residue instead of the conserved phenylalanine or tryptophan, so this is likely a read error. CDR3 loop: CSVAGPATQYY. CDR3 nucleotide sequence: TGCAGCGTCGCCGGGCCCGCAACGCAGTATTAT. This rearrangement joins TRBV29-1 to TRBJ2-3; the D is unclear. This CDR3 contains 11 residues. Germline lookup yields CDR1 SQVTM and CDR2 ANQGSEA. With 6 bases removed from V and 9 bases from J, the gap between germline ends came to 13 bases.

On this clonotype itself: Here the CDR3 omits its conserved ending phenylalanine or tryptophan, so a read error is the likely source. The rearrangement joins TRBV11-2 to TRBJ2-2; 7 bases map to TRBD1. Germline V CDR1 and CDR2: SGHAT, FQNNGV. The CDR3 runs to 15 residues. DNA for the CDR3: TGTGGCAGCAGCCCCACCAGGGGGACAACCTGGGAGCTGTTTTAT. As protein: CGSSPTRGTTWELFY.

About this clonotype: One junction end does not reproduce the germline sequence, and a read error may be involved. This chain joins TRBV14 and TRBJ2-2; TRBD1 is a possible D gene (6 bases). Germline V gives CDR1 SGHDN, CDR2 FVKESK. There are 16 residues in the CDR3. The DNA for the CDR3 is TGTGCCGGCAGCCCCAGAGGACAGTCCAACACCGGTGAGCTGTTTTTT. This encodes CAGSPRGQSNTGELFF. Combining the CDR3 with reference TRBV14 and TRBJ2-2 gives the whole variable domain EAGVTQFPSHSVIEKGQTVTLRCDPISGHDNLYWYRRVMGKEIKFLLHFVKESKQDESGMPNNRFLAERTGGTYSTLKVQPAELEDSGVYFCAGSPRGQSNTGELFFGEGSRLTVL.

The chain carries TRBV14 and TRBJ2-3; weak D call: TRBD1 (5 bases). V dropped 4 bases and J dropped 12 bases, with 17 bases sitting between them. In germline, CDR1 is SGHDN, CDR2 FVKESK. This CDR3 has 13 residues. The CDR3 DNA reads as TGTGCCAGCAGCCCGACAGAACAGACCATTCAGTATTTT. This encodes CASSPTEQTIQYF.

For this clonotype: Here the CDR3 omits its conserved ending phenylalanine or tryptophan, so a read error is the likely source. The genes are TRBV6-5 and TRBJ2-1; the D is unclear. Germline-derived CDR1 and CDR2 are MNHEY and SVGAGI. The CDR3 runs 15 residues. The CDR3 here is CASSPTGGFYNKQFS. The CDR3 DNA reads TGTGCCAGCAGCCCCACTGGTGGGTTCTACAATAAGCAGTTCTCC.

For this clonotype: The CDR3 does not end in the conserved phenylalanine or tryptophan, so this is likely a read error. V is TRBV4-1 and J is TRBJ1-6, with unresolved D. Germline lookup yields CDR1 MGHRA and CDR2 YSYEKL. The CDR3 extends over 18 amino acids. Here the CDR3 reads CASSQETRTASYNSLLHY. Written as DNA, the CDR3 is TGCGCCAGCAGCCAAGAGACCCGGACGGCATCTTATAATTCACTCCTCCACTAT.

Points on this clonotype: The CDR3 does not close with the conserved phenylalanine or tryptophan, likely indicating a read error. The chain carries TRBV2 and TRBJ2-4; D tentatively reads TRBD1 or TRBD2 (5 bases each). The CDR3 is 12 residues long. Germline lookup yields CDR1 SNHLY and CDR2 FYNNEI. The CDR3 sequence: CPSSVVGDVQYL. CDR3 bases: TGTCCCAGCAGTGTGGTTGGGGACGTTCAGTACTTA.

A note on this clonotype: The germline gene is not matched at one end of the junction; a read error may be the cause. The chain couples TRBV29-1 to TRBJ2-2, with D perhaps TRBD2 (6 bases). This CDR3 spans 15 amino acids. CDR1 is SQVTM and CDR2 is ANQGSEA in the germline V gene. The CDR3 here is CSVGASASNTGVLFF. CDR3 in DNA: TGCAGCGTTGGGGCTAGCGCGTCGAACACCGGGGTGCTGTTTTTT.

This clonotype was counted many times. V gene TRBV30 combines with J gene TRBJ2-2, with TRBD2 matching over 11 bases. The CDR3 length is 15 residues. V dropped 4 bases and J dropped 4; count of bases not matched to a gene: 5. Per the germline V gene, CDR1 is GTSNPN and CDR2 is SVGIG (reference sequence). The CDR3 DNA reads TGTGCCTGGAATTGGCTAGCGGGAGGCACCGGGGAGCTGTTTTTT. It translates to CAWNWLAGGTGELFF.

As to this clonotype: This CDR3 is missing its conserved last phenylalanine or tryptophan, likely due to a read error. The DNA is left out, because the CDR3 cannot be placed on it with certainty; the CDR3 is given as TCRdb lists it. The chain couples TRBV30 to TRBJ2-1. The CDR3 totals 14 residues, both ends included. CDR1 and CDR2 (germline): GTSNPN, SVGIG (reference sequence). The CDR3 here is CAWVRLGISYEQLL.

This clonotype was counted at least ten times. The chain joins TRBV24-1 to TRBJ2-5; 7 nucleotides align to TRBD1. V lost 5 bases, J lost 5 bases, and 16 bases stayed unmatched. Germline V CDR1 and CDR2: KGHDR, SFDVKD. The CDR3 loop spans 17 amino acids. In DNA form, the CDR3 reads TGTGCCACCAGTGCGGGCAAAAGACAAGGGGGCAGGGAGACCCAGTACTTC. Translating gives CATSAGKRQGGRETQYF.

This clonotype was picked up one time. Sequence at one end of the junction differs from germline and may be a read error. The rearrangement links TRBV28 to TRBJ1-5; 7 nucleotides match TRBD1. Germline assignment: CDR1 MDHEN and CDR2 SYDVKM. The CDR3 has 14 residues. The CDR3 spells CASCLTGRTQPQHF. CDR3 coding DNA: TGCGCCAGCTGTTTGACAGGGAGAACGCAGCCCCAGCATTTT. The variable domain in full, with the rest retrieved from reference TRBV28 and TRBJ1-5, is DVKVTQSSRYLVKRTGEKVFLECVQDMDHENMFWYRQDPGLGLRLIYFSYDVKMKEKGDIPEGYSVSREKKERFSLILESASTNQTSMYLCASCLTGRTQPQHFGDGTRLSIL.

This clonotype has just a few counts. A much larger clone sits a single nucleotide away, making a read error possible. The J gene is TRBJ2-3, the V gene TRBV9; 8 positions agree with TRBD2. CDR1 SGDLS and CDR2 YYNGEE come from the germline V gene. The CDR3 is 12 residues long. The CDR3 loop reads CASSSGGDMQYF. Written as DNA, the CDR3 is TGTGCCAGCAGCTCCGGGGGGGATATGCAGTATTTT.

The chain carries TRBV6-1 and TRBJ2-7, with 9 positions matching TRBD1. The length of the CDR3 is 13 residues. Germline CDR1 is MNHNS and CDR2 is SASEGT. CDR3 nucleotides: TGTCCCGGCAGTGCGGGACAGGGCTACGAGCAGTACTTC. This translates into CPGSAGQGYEQYF.

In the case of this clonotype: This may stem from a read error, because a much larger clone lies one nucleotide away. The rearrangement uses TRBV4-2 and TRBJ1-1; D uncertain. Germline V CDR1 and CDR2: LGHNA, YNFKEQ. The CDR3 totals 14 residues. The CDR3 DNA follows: TGTGCCGGCAGCCAAGATCGGGGAAACACTAAAGCTTTCTTT. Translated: CAGSQDRGNTKAFF.

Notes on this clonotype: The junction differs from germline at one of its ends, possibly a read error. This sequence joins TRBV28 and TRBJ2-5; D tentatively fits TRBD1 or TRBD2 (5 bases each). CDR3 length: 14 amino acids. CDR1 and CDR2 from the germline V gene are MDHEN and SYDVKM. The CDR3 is CTSSHSGAPGTRYF. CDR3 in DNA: TGTACCAGCTCTCATTCCGGGGCCCCAGGGACCCGGTACTTC.

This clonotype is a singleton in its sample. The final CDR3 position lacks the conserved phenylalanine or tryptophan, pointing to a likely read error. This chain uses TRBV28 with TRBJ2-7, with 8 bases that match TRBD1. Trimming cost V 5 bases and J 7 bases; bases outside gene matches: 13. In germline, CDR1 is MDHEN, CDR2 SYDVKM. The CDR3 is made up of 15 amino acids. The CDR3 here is CASSPATGGIKEQYL. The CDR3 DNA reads TGTGCCAGCAGTCCCGCTACAGGGGGAATCAAGGAGCAGTACCTC.

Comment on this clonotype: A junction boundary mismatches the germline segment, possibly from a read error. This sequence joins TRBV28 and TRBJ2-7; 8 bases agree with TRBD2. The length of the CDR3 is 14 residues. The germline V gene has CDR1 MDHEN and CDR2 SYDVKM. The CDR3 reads CAALRAGVSFEQYF. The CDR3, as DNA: TGTGCCGCCCTACGAGCGGGAGTGTCCTTCGAGCAGTACTTC.

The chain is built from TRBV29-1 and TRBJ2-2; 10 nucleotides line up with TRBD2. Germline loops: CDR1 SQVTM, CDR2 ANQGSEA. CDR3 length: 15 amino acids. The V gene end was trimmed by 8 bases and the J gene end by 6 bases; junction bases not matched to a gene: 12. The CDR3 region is CSIGTSAAKAGELFF. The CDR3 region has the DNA TGCAGCATTGGGACTAGCGCGGCGAAGGCCGGGGAGCTGTTTTTT.

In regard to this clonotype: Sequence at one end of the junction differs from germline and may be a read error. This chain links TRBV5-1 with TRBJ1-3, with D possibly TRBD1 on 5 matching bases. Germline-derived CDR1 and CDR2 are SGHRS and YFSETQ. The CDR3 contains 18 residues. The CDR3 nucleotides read TGCGCCAGCAGCTTGTCTTCGTCCGTAAAAGGGACTGGAAACAGCATATATTTT. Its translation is CASSLSSSVKGTGNSIYF.

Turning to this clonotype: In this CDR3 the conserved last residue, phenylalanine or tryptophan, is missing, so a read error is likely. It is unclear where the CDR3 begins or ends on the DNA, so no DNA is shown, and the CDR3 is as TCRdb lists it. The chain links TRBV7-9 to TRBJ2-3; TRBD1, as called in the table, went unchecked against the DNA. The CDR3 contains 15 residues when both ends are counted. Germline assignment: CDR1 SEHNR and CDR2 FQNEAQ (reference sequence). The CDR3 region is CASSFGQGPTDTQYY.

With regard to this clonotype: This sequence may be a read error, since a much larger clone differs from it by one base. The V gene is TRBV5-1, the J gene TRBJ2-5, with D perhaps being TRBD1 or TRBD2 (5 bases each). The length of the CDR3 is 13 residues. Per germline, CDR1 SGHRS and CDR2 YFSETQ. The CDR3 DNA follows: TGCGCCAGCTGCGTGGGGGACGGAGAGGCCCAGTACTTC. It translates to CASCVGDGEAQYF.

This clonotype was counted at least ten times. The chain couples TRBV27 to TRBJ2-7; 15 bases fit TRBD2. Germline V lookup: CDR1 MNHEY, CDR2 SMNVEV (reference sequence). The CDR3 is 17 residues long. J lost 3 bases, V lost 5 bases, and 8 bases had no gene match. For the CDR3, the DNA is TGTGCCAGCAGTCCCCGGACTAGCGGGAGGGCGTACTACGAGCAGTACTTC. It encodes CASSPRTSGRAYYEQYF.

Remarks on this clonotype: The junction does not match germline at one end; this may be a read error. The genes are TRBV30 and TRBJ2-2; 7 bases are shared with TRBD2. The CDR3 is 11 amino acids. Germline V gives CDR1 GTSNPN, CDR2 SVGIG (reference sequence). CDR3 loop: CAWGSAGEMFF. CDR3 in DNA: TGTGCCTGGGGGTCGGCGGGGGAGATGTTTTTT.

Here the CDR3 DNA reads TGTGCCAACAACTTAACGGGATCGGGAGAGTACGAGCAGTACTTC. Amino acid sequence: CANNLTGSGEYEQYF. This chain connects TRBV11-1 to TRBJ2-7; tentatively, D is TRBD2 (6 bases). Germline V gene lookup returns CDR1 SGHAT and CDR2 FQDESV (reference sequence). V dropped 10 bases and J dropped 4 bases, with 23 bases sitting between them. This CDR3 has 15 amino acids.

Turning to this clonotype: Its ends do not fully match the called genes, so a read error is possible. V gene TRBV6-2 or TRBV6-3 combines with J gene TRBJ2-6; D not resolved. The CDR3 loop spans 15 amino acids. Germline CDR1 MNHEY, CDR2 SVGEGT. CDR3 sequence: CASSEERAVANALTF. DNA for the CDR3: TGTGCCAGCAGTGAGGAACGGGCTGTGGCTAACGCCCTGACTTTC.